This is a list of T cell receptor beta chains from one sample in a study of T cell changes during pregnancy in multiple sclerosis. Some clones are missing from TCRdb's copy, which holds only in-frame ones; the method was immunoSEQ multiplex PCR. The table includes about 100,000 clones, around 90% detected once. The material was peripheral blood, obtained in the third trimester of pregnancy. These receptors all stem from a female donor in good health, enrolled as a control in a pregnancy study. Each CDR3 is given with its conserved first and last residue. A D gene is named only where the DNA matches it firmly. Expanded clones are given a class, and other clones once, few, many or no size at all.

D gene	clone size	V gene	J gene	CDR3 length	CDR3 protein	CDR3 DNA
-	-	TRBV27	TRBJ2-1	14	CASRSTVAFGEQFF	TGTGCCAGCAGATCGACAGTCGCGTTTGGTGAGCAGTTCTTC
-	-	TRBV27	TRBJ2-1	13	CASSLRLDNEQFF	TGTGCCAGCAGTTTACGACTAGATAACGAGCAGTTCTTC
-	-	TRBV25-1	TRBJ2-5	13	CASSYRSGETQYF	TGTGCCAGCAGTTACAGGTCCGGCGAGACCCAGTACTTC
TRBD1	-	TRBV7-9	TRBJ1-5	17	CASSPLMGAGGDQPQHF	TGTGCCAGCAGCCCCCTCATGGGGGCAGGGGGCGATCAGCCCCAGCATTTT
TRBD1	-	TRBV10-3	TRBJ2-7	16	CAISDEYGTGLHEQYF	TGTGCCATCAGTGACGAATATGGGACAGGACTCCACGAGCAGTACTTC
-	-	TRBV7-3	TRBJ1-2	14	CASSSPGLFYGYTF	TGTGCCAGCAGCTCCCCTGGGCTTTTCTATGGCTACACCTTC
-	-	TRBV30	TRBJ1-3	14	CAWSPGVVGNTIYF	TGTGCCTGGAGCCCCGGAGTAGTTGGAAACACCATATATTTT
-	-	TRBV6-5	TRBJ1-2	16	CASSYRGAGTNYGYTF	TGTGCCAGCAGTTACCGCGGGGCAGGAACTAACTATGGCTACACCTTC
-	-	TRBV9	TRBJ1-2	15	CASSVDARVDGGYTF	TGTGCCAGCAGCGTAGACGCTCGGGTCGACGGTGGCTACACCTTC
-	-	TRBV4-3	TRBJ1-1	14	CASSQDNRATEAFF	TGCGCCAGCAGCCAAGATAACAGGGCAACTGAAGCTTTCTTT
-	-	TRBV6-6	TRBJ1-3	14	CASRRSGEGNTIYF	TGTGCCAGCAGGAGGTCAGGGGAGGGAAACACCATATATTTT
-	-	TRBV7-9	TRBJ1-5	14	CASSLGGLDQPQHF	TGTGCCAGCAGCTTGGGAGGGTTGGATCAGCCCCAGCATTTT
-	-	TRBV15	TRBJ1-2	15	CATTPMLGAQYGYTF	TGTGCCACCACTCCGATGCTGGGGGCACAGTATGGCTACACCTTC
-	once	TRBV25-1	TRBJ2-7	14	CASSEYKGVGEQYF	TGTGCCAGCAGTGAATATAAGGGGGTGGGCGAGCAGTACTTC
TRBD1	-	TRBV19	TRBJ1-1	14	CASTPGQMNTEAFF	TGTGCCAGTACCCCGGGACAGATGAACACTGAAGCTTTCTTT
TRBD1	-	TRBV5-1	TRBJ1-1	15	CASSLPQGAHTEAFF	TGCGCCAGCAGCTTGCCCCAGGGGGCCCACACTGAAGCTTTCTTT
-	once	TRBV5-4	TRBJ2-7	13	CASSLGQDYEQYF	TGTGCCAGCAGCTTGGGACAGGACTACGAGCAGTACTTC
-	-	TRBV12-5	TRBJ1-3	16	CASGLVLSMVRNTIYF	TGTGCTAGTGGTTTGGTATTGTCTATGGTGAGAAACACCATATATTTT
-	-	TRBV7-2	TRBJ1-1	16	CASSPLLGHMNTEAFF	TGTGCCAGCAGCCCGCTCCTAGGACATATGAACACTGAAGCTTTCTTT
TRBD1	-	TRBV2	TRBJ1-1	12	CASRIGTGPAFF	TGTGCCAGCAGGATTGGGACAGGGCCGGCTTTCTTT
-	-	TRBV5-1	TRBJ1-2	15	CASAPQVNVNYGYTF	TGCGCCAGTGCCCCACAGGTGAACGTTAACTATGGCTACACCTTC
-	-	TRBV19	TRBJ1-1	15	CASSTGFTTSTEAFF	TGTGCCAGTAGTACAGGGTTTACAACAAGCACTGAAGCTTTCTTT
TRBD2	-	TRBV6-5	TRBJ2-1	15	CASSPGLAGDNEQFF	TGTGCCAGCAGTCCAGGACTAGCGGGGGACAATGAGCAGTTCTTC
TRBD1	-	TRBV2	TRBJ2-2	14	CASTRTGGSGELFF	TGTGCCAGCACCCGGACAGGGGGGTCCGGGGAGCTGTTTTTT
-	-	TRBV25-1	TRBJ1-1	13	CASSGVSHTEAFF	TGTGCCAGCAGTGGAGTAAGCCACACTGAAGCTTTCTTT
-	-	TRBV19	TRBJ1-6	15	CASSIDGGYNSPLHF	TGTGCCAGTAGTATTGACGGGGGATATAATTCACCCCTCCACTTT
-	-	TRBV7-6	TRBJ1-4	12	CASSFAGEKLFF	TGTGCCAGCAGCTTTGCGGGTGAAAAACTGTTTTTT
TRBD2	-	TRBV7-8	TRBJ2-7	18	CASSLGLAGNPPLYEQYF	TGTGCCAGCAGCTTAGGTCTAGCGGGGAACCCGCCCCTCTACGAGCAGTACTTC
-	-	TRBV7-9	TRBJ2-2	17	CASSLVAGYDHTGELFF	TGTGCCAGCAGCTTAGTGGCAGGGTATGATCACACCGGGGAGCTGTTTTTT
-	-	TRBV30	TRBJ1-2	13	CAWIRGGPYGYTF	TGTGCCTGGATTCGCGGGGGGCCCTATGGCTACACCTTC
TRBD1	-	TRBV11-3	TRBJ1-2	14	CASSLGTGDGGYTF	TGTGCCAGCAGCTTAGGGACAGGGGATGGTGGCTACACCTTC
TRBD1	-	TRBV5-4	TRBJ1-2	14	CASSMPDRGGGYTF	TGTGCCAGCAGCATGCCGGACAGGGGAGGTGGCTACACCTTC
-	-	TRBV7-8	TRBJ1-1	13	CASSPGRNTEAFF	TGTGCCAGCAGCCCCGGTCGGAACACTGAAGCTTTCTTT
TRBD1	-	TRBV18	TRBJ2-7	14	CASSAGTGQYEQYF	TGTGCCAGCTCAGCCGGGACAGGGCAATACGAGCAGTACTTC
TRBD1	-	TRBV19	TRBJ1-1	17	CASSPLGTETAYTEAFF	TGTGCCAGTAGTCCTCTAGGGACAGAAACTGCGTATACTGAAGCTTTCTTT
-	-	TRBV5-5	TRBJ2-6	15	CASSSSRSGANVLTF	TGTGCCAGCAGCTCAAGCCGCTCTGGGGCCAACGTCCTGACTTTC
-	-	TRBV4-1	TRBJ2-2	17	CASSQGIRGAGTGELFF	TGCGCCAGCAGCCAAGGGATCAGGGGGGCTGGAACCGGGGAGCTGTTTTTT
-	-	TRBV18	TRBJ1-5	16	CASSPRGPAPNQPQHF	TGTGCCAGCTCACCACGGGGCCCGGCTCCGAATCAGCCCCAGCATTTT
-	-	TRBV4-2	TRBJ1-1	19	CASSQELILEQGLNTEAFF	TGTGCCAGCAGCCAAGAACTCATCTTAGAGCAGGGGCTGAACACTGAAGCTTTCTTT
TRBD1	few	TRBV30	TRBJ1-4	14	CAWREGGANEKLFF	TGTGCCTGGAGGGAAGGGGGCGCGAATGAAAAACTGTTTTTT
TRBD1	once	TRBV7-3	TRBJ1-1	14	CASSQSTGWGEAFF	TGTGCCAGCAGCCAATCGACAGGGTGGGGTGAAGCTTTCTTT
-	-	TRBV6-5	TRBJ1-2	13	CASRPDRDYGYTF	TGTGCCAGCAGGCCCGACAGAGACTATGGCTACACCTTC
TRBD1	-	TRBV19	TRBJ1-3	15	CASSTRDRDGNTIYF	TGTGCCAGTAGTACCCGGGACAGGGATGGAAACACCATATATTTT
TRBD2	-	TRBV4-3	TRBJ2-3	15	CASSLGGGAEDTQYF	TGCGCCAGCAGCCTGGGCGGGGGGGCTGAAGATACGCAGTATTTT
-	-	TRBV19	TRBJ2-7	15	CASSILPGSPYEQYF	TGTGCCAGTAGTATCCTCCCGGGGAGCCCCTACGAGCAGTACTTC
-	-	TRBV5-1	TRBJ1-3	16	CASSPQAGIGGNTIYF	TGCGCCAGCAGCCCCCAGGCGGGGATCGGTGGAAACACCATATATTTT
-	-	TRBV6-5	TRBJ1-2	13	CASSLGQNYGYTF	TGTGCCAGCAGCCTCGGACAGAACTATGGCTACACCTTC
TRBD2	once	TRBV27	TRBJ2-2	14	CAVGEGSNTGELFF	TGTGCAGTAGGGGAGGGGTCGAACACCGGGGAGCTGTTTTTT
-	-	TRBV7-2	TRBJ1-1	14	CASSYRVGGIEAFF	TGTGCCAGCAGTTACAGGGTTGGGGGAATAGAAGCTTTCTTT
TRBD1	-	TRBV5-6	TRBJ2-7	12	CASSFDRVEQYF	TGTGCCAGCAGCTTTGACAGGGTCGAGCAGTACTTC
-	-	TRBV6-5	TRBJ2-5	14	CASSPQQGQETQYF	TGTGCCAGCAGTCCTCAACAGGGACAAGAGACCCAGTACTTC